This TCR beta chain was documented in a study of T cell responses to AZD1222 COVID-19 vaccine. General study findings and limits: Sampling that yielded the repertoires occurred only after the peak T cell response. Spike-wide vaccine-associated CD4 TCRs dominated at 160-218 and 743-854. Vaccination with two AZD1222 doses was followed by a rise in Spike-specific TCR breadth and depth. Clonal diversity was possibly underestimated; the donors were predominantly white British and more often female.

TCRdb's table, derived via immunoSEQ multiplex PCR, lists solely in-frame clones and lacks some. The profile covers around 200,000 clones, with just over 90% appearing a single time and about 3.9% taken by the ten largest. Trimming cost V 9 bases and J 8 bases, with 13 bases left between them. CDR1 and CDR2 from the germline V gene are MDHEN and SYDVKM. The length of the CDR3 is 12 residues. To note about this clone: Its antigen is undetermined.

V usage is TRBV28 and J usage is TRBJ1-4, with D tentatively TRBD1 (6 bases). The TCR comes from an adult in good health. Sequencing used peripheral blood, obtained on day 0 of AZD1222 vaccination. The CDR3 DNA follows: TGTGCCAGTCGGGGGCTAAGCGAAAAACTGTTTTTT. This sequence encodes CASRGLSEKLFF. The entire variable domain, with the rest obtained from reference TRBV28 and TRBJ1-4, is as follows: DVKVTQSSRYLVKRTGEKVFLECVQDMDHENMFWYRQDPGLGLRLIYFSYDVKMKEKGDIPEGYSVSREKKERFSLILESASTNQTSMYLCASRGLSEKLFFGSGTQLSVL.